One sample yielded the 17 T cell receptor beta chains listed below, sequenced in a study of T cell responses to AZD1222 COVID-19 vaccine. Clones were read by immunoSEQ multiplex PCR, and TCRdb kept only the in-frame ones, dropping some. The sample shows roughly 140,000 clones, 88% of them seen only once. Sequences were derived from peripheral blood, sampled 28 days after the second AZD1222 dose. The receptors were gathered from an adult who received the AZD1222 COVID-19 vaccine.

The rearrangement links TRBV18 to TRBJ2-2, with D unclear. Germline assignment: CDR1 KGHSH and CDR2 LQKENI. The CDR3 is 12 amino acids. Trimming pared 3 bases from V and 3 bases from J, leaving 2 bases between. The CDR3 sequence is CASSPDTGELFF. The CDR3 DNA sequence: TGTGCCAGCTCACCTGACACCGGGGAGCTGTTTTTT. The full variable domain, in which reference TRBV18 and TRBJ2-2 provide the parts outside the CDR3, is NAGVMQNPRHLVRRRGQEARLRCSPMKGHSHVYWYRQLPEEGLKFMVYLQKENIIDESGMPKERFSAEFPKEGPSILRIQQVVRGDSAAYFCASSPDTGELFFGEGSRLTVL.

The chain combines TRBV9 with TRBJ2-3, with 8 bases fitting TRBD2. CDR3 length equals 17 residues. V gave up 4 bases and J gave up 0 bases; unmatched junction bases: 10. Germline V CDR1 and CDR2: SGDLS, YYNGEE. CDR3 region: CASSPWGRGDSTDTQYF. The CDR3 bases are TGTGCCAGCAGCCCTTGGGGGCGGGGGGATAGCACAGATACGCAGTATTTT.

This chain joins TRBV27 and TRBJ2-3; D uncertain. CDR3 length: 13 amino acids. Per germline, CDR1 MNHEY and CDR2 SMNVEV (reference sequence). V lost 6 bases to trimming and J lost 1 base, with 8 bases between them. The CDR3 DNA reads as TGTGCCAGCAGGCGGCTGCGCACAGATACGCAGTATTTT. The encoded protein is CASRRLRTDTQYF.

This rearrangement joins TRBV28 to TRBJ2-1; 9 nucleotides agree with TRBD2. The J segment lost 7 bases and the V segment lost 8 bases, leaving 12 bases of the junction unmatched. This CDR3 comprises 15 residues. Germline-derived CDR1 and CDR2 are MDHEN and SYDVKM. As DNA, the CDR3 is TGTGCCAGCTTTCTTAGCGGGAGTAATACAAATGAGCAGTTCTTC. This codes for CASFLSGSNTNEQFF.

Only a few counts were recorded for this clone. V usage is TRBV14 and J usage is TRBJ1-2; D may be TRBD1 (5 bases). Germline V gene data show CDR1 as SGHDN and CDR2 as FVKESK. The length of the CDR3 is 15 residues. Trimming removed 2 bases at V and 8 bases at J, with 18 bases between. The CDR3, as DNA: TGTGCCAGCAGCCAAAAGCCGCAGGGAGTAGGGGGCTACACCTTC. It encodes CASSQKPQGVGGYTF.

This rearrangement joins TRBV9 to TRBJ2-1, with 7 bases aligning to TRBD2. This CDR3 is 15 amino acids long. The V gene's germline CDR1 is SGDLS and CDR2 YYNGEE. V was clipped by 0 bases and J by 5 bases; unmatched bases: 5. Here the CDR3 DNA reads TGTGCCAGCAGCGTAGTAGGGAGGGGCGACAATGAGCAGTTCTTC. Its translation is CASSVVGRGDNEQFF.

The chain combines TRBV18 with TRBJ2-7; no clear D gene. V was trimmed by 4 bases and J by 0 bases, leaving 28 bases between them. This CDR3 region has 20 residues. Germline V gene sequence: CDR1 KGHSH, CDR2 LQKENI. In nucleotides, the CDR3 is TGTGCCAGCTCACTCTTTCCCAGGCCAGCGAACCCAACCCCCTCCTACGAGCAGTACTTC. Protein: CASSLFPRPANPTPSYEQYF. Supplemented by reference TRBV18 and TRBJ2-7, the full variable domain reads NAGVMQNPRHLVRRRGQEARLRCSPMKGHSHVYWYRQLPEEGLKFMVYLQKENIIDESGMPKERFSAEFPKEGPSILRIQQVVRGDSAAYFCASSLFPRPANPTPSYEQYFGPGTRLTVT.

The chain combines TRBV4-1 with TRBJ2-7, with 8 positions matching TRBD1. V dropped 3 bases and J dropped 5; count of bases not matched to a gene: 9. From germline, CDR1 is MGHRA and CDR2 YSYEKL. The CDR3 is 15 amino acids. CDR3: CASSHSSGGLDEQYF. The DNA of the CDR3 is TGCGCCAGCAGCCATAGTTCAGGGGGCTTGGACGAGCAGTACTTC.

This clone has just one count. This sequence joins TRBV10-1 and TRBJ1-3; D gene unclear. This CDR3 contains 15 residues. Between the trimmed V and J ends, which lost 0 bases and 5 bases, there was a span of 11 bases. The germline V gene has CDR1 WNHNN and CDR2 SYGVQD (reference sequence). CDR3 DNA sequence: TGCGCCAGCAGTGAGTCAGAGAGAGGGCGAAACACCATATATTTT. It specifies CASSESERGRNTIYF.

DNA for the CDR3: TGTGCCAGCAGCTTGCGGACATCTTCACGGGCTTCTGGAAACACCATATATTTT. This translates into CASSLRTSSRASGNTIYF. The rearrangement links TRBV5-4 to TRBJ1-3, with a possible D match to TRBD1 (5 bases). The germline V gene encodes CDR1 SGHNT and CDR2 YYREEE (reference sequence). Deletions cut 1 base from V and 1 base from J, with 18 bases between. CDR3 length: 18 amino acids.

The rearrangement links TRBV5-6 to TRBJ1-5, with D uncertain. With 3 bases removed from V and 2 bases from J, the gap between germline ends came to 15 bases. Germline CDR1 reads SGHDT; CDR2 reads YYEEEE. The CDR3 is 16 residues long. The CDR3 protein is CASSSAGGRGNQPQHF. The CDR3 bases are TGTGCCAGCAGCTCGGCGGGAGGGAGGGGCAATCAGCCCCAGCATTTT.

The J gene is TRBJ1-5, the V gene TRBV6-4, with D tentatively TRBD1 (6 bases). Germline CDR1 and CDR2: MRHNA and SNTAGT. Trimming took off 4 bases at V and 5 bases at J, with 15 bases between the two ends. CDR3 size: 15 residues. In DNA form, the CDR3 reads TGTGCCAGCAGTGCCTTAGGGGGGGGAGATCAGCCCCAGCATTTT. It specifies CASSALGGGDQPQHF.

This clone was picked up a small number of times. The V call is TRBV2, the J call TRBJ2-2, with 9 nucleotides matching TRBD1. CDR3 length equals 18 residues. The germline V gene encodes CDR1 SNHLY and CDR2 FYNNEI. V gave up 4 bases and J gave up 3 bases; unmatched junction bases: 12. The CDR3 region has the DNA TGTGCCAGCAGTGTTCTCGGGACAGGGATCTGGGACACCGGGGAGCTGTTTTTT. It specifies CASSVLGTGIWDTGELFF.

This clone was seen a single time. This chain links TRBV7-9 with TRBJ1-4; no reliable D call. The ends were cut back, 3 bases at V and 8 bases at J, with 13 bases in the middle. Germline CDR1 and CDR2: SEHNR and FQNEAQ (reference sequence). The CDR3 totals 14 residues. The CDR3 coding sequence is TGTGCCAGCAGCTTTAAAGGGTTTCGGGAAAAACTGTTTTTT. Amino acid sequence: CASSFKGFREKLFF. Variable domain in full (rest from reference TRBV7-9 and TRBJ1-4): DTGVSQNPRHKITKRGQNVTFRCDPISEHNRLYWYRQTLGQGPEFLTYFQNEAQLEKSRLLSDRFSAERPKGSFSTLEIQRTEQGDSAMYLCASSFKGFREKLFFGSGTQLSVL.

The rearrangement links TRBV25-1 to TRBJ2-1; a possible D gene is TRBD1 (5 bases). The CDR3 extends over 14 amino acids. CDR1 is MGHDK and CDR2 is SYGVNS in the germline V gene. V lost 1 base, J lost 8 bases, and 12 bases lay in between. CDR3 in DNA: TGTGCCAGCAGTGAATCTCAGGGTATACATGAGCAGTTCTTC. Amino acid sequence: CASSESQGIHEQFF.

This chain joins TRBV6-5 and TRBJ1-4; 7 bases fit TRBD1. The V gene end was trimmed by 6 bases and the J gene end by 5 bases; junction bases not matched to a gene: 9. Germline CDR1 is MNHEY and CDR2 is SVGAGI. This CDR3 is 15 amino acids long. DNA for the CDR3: TGTGCCAGCAGCCCCAGGACAGGACCGAATGAAAAACTGTTTTTT. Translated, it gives CASSPRTGPNEKLFF.

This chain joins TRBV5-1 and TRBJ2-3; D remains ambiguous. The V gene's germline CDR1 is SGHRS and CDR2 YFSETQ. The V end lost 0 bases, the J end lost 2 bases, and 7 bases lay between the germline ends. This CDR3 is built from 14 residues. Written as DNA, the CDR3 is TGCGCCAGCAGCTTGGATTCCCTCACAGATACGCAGTATTTT. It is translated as CASSLDSLTDTQYF.